These T cell receptor beta chains were read from a single sample in a study of Graves' ophthalmopathy and Graves' hyperthyroidism. MiXCR was run by TCRdb on the multiplex PCR reads, yielding one entry per CDR3 protein. The table lists about 380,000 distinct CDR3 sequences, approximately 15% of them singletons. Material: peripheral blood. Every receptor here comes from a woman aged 18-30 years with stable Graves' hyperthyroidism. The CDR3 runs from the conserved cysteine through the conserved F or W. The order of the fields is clone size, V gene, CDR3 protein. The listing skips clone size in some rows; elsewhere it reads once, few, many or a size class.

many TRBV12-5 CASGTRGRETQYF
many TRBV6-2/TRBV6-3 CASSLVRTPLHF
few TRBV5-1 CASSSDRQKLKNIQYF
many TRBV5-1 CASSVTGATEAFF
many TRBV29-1 CSGGTGGQETQYF
many TRBV7-2 CASSVDRVADEQYF
many TRBV20-1 CSANLGPNQPQHF
many TRBV11-2 CASSSIQGNAEAFF
NA TRBV3-1 CASSRAGDQETQYF
many TRBV12-3/TRBV12-4 CASSSSGLAYEQYF
many TRBV12-3/TRBV12-4 CASSLAGGTQETQYF
many TRBV12-3/TRBV12-4 CASSLGTGGRWVSEAFF
many TRBV15 CATSRTGPANEQYF
NA TRBV5-1 CASSLEGRQTTGELFF
few TRBV12-3/TRBV12-4 CASSLRGPDGALHF
many TRBV12-3/TRBV12-4 CASSLGAGQVVETQYF
few TRBV20-1 CSARMGAGFQETQYF
few TRBV5-5 CASSPGDSWDRYGYTF
NA TRBV20-1 CSARTDRGHTEAFF
NA TRBV6-1 CAISELDRLEETQYF
many TRBV6-2/TRBV6-3 CTSSSSGGANHWRYEQYF
many TRBV19 CASKQGLHNQPQHF
few TRBV11-3 CASSLGRTVTYEQYF
many TRBV6-2/TRBV6-3 CASSRWGSSSETQYF
NA TRBV6-2/TRBV6-3 CASSYGRGANEKLFF